The subject of this entry is one T cell receptor (beta chain). The germline gives CDR1 MGHDK, CDR2 SYGVNS. The J segment lost 4 bases and the V segment lost 0 bases, leaving 2 bases of the junction unmatched. There are 16 residues in the CDR3. The record originates from a study of blood T cell repertoires in COVID-19. Study summary: The United States, Italy and Spain provided the acute and convalescent COVID-19 samples. PBMCs, B-cell-depleted T cells, or T cells provided the cDNA or gDNA that made up the material.

Per the original data handling: Researchers report that nucleated cell counts were estimated from reference gene primer amplification. Using immunoSEQ multiplex PCR, the repertoire was profiled, and TCRdb retains in-frame clones only, with some absent. V, J and clone size are those of that table, while D and trimming were read from the DNA. Seen here are some 220,000 clones, over 75% observed once, and the top ten hold more than 2%. Patients from Seattle were sampled longitudinally, starting during active infection. V and J are TRBV25-1 and TRBJ2-5; TRBD2 agrees at 13 bases. This TCR was sampled from a woman in her seventies with COVID-19, enrolled during active disease. Sequenced input: peripheral blood. CDR3 amino acids: CASSEYWTSGGETQYF. CDR3 sequence (DNA): TGTGCCAGCAGTGAATATTGGACTAGCGGGGGAGAGACCCAGTACTTC.